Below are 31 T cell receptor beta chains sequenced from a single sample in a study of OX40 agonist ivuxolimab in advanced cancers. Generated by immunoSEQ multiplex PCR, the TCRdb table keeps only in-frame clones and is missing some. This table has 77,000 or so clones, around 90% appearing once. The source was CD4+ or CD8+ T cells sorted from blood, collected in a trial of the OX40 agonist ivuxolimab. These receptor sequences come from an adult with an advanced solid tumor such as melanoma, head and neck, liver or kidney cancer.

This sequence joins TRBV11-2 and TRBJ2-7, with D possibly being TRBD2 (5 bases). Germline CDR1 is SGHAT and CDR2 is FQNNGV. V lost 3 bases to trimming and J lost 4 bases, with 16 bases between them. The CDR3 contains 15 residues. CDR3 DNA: TGTGCCAGCAGCTTGGAGTCGGGGATTTTATACGAGCAGTACTTC. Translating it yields CASSLESGILYEQYF.

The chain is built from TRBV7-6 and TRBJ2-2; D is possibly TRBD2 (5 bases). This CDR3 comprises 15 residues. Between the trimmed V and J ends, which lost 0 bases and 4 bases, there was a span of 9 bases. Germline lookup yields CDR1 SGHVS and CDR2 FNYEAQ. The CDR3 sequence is CASSLAGESTGELFF. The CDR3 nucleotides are TGTGCCAGCAGCTTAGCGGGAGAATCCACCGGGGAGCTGTTTTTT.

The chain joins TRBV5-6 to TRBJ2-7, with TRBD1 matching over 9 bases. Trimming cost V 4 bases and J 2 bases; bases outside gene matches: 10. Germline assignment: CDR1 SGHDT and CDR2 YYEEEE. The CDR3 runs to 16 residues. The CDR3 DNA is TGTGCCAGCAGCAAAGGCCCGGGACAGGGTCCCTACGAGCAGTACTTC. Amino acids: CASSKGPGQGPYEQYF.

The CDR3 DNA follows: TGTGCCAGCAGCTTTTTTGGGAGAGGGGGGGCCGATGAGCAGTTCTTC. Its translation: CASSFFGRGGADEQFF. The V and J genes are TRBV7-9 and TRBJ2-1; the D gene is possibly TRBD2 (7 bases). The CDR3 length is 16 residues. Trimming stripped 3 bases from V and 8 bases from J, with 20 bases between. The V gene's germline CDR1 is SEHNR and CDR2 FQNEAQ (reference sequence). Looking up the rest from reference TRBV7-9 and TRBJ2-1 gives the full variable domain: DTGVSQNPRHKITKRGQNVTFRCDPISEHNRLYWYRQTLGQGPEFLTYFQNEAQLEKSRLLSDRFSAERPKGSFSTLEIQRTEQGDSAMYLCASSFFGRGGADEQFFGPGTRLTVL.

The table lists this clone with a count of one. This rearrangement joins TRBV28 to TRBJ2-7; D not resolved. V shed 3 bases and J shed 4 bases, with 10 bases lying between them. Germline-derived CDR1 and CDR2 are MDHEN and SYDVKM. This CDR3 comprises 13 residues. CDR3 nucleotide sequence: TGTGCCAGCAGTTTGGGCGGCGGATACGAGCAGTACTTC. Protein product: CASSLGGGYEQYF.

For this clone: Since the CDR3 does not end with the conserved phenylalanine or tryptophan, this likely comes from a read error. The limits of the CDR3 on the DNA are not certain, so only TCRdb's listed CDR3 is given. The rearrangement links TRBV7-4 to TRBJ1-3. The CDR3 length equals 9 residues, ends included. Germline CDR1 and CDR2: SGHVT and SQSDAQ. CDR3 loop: CASSFLTPG.

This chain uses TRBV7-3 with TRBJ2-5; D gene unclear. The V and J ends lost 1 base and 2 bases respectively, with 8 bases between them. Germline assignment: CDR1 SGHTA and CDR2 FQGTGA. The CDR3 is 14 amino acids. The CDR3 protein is CASSLMGSQETQYF. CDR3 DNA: TGTGCCAGCAGCTTAATGGGATCACAAGAGACCCAGTACTTC.

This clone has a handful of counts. The DNA of the CDR3 is TGTGCCAGCAGTGAAATAAGGGGATTAGTCTATGGCTACACCTTC. It specifies CASSEIRGLVYGYTF. The chain joins TRBV6-1 to TRBJ1-2; D possibly corresponds to TRBD1 (5 bases). Germline V gene lookup returns CDR1 MNHNS and CDR2 SASEGT. The CDR3 spans 15 residues. Between the trimmed V and J ends, which lost 2 bases and 4 bases, there was a span of 14 bases.

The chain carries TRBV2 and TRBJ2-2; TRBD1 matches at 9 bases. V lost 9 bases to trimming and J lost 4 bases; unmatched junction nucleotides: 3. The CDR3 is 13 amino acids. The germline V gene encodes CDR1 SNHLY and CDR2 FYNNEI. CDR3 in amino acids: CARRQGGTGELFF. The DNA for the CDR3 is TGTGCCAGACGACAGGGGGGCACCGGGGAGCTGTTTTTT. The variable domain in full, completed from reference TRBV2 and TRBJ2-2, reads EPEVTQTPSHQVTQMGQEVILRCVPISNHLYFYWYRQILGQKVEFLVSFYNNEISEKSEIFDDQFSVERPDGSNFTLKIRSTKLEDSAMYFCARRQGGTGELFFGEGSRLTVL.

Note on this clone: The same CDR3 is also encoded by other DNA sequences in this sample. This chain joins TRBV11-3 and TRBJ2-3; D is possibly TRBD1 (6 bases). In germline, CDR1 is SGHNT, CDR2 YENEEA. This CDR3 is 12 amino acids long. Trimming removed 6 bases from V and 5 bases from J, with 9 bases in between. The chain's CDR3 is CASSLGGDTQYF. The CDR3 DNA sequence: TGTGCCAGCAGTCTAGGGGGAGATACGCAGTATTTT.

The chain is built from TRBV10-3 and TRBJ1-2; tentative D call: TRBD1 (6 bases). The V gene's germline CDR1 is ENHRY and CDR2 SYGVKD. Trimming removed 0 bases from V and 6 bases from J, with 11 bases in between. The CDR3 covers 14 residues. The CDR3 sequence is CAISESAGAHGYTF. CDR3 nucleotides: TGTGCCATCAGTGAGTCAGCAGGGGCCCATGGCTACACCTTC.

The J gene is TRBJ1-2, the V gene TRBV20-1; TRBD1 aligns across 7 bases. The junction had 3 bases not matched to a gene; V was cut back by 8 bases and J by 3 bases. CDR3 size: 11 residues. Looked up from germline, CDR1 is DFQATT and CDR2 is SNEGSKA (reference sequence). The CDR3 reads CSPTGDYGYTF. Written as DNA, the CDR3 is TGCAGTCCAACAGGGGACTATGGCTACACCTTC.

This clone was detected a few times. The DNA for the CDR3 is TGCGCCAGCAGCCCCAATGGTCGAGTTGAAACCGGGAAACTGTTTTTT. Amino acids: CASSPNGRVETGKLFF. This sequence joins TRBV5-1 and TRBJ1-4; D is unresolved. CDR3 length equals 16 residues. CDR1 and CDR2 from the germline V gene are SGHRS and YFSETQ. Trimming cost V 4 bases and J 11 bases, with 24 bases left between them.

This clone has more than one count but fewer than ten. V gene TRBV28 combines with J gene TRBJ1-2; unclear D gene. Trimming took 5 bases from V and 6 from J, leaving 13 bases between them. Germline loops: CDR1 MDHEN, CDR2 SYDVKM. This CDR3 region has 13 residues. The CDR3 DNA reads TGTGCCAGCAGTCACCTTACATTGAATGGCTACACCTTC. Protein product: CASSHLTLNGYTF.

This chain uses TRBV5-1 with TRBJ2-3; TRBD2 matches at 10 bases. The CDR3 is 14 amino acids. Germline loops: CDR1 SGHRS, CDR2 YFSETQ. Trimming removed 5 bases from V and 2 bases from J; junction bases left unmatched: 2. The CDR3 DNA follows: TGCGCCAGCAGTACTAGCGGGGACACAGATACGCAGTATTTT. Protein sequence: CASSTSGDTDTQYF. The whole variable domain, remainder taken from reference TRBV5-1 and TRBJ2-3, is KAGVTQTPRYLIKTRGQQVTLSCSPISGHRSVSWYQQTPGQGLQFLFEYFSETQRNKGNFPGRFSGRQFSNSRSEMNVSTLELGDSALYLCASSTSGDTDTQYFGPGTRLTVL.

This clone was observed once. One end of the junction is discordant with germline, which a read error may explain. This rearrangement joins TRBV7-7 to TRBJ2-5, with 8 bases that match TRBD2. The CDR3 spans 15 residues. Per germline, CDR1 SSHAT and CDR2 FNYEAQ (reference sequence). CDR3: CASSYRGGTGETQYF. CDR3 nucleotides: TGTGCTAGCAGTTATCGGGGGGGCACTGGAGAGACCCAGTACTTC.

CDR3 sequence reads: CASSLPGQGAANGYTF. The CDR3 bases are TGTGCCAGCAGTTTACCGGGACAGGGTGCGGCGAATGGCTACACCTTC. The chain is built from TRBV28 and TRBJ1-2, with TRBD1 matching over 9 bases. The CDR3 extends over 16 amino acids. Germline V gene lookup returns CDR1 MDHEN and CDR2 SYDVKM. After removal of 2 bases from V and 6 bases from J, the junction contained 10 bases not matched to a gene.

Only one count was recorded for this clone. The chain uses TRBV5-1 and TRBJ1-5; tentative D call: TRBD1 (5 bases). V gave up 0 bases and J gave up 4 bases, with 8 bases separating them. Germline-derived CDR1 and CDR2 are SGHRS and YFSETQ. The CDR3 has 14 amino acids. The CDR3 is CASSLDQGNQPQHF. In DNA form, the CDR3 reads TGCGCCAGCAGCTTGGACCAGGGTAATCAGCCCCAGCATTTT.

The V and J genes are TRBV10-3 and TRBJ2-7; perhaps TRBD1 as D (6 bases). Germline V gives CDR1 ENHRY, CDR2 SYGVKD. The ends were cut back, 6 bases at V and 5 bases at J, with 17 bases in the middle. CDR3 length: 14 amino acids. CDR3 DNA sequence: TGTGCCATCAGGAAGGGGGTAGTTGTTAACGAGCAGTACTTC. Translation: CAIRKGVVVNEQYF.

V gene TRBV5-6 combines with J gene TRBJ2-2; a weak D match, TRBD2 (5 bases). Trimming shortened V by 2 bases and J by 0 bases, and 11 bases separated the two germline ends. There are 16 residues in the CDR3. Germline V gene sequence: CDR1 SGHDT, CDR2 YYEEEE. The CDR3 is CASSFGGQTNTGELFF. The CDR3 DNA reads TGTGCCAGCAGCTTCGGAGGTCAAACGAACACCGGGGAGCTGTTTTTT.

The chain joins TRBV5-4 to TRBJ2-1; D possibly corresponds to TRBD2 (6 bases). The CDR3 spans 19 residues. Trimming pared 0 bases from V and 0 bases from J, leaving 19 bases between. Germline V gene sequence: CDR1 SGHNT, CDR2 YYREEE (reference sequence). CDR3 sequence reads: CASSLGGVTGISSYNEQFF. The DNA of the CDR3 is TGTGCCAGCAGCTTGGGGGGGGTAACGGGCATTAGCTCCTACAATGAGCAGTTCTTC.

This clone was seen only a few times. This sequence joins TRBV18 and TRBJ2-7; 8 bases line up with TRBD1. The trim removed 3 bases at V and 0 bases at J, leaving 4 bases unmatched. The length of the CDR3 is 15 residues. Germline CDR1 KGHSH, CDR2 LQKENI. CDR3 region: CASSPGDRSSYEQYF. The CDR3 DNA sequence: TGTGCCAGCTCACCTGGGGACAGGAGCTCCTACGAGCAGTACTTC.

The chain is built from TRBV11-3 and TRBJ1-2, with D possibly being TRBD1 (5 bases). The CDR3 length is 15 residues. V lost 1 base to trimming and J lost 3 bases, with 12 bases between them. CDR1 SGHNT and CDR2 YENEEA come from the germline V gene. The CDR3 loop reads CASSLVARADYGYTF. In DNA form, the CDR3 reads TGTGCCAGCAGCTTAGTCGCCAGGGCGGACTATGGCTACACCTTC.

Written as DNA, the CDR3 is TGCGCCAGCAGTGACGTCGGCGGTCCCGGGGAGCTGTTTTTT. This codes for CASSDVGGPGELFF. The V and J genes are TRBV10-1 and TRBJ2-2; D is undetermined. The CDR3 is 14 residues long. Germline V gene lookup returns CDR1 WNHNN and CDR2 SYGVQD (reference sequence). The V end lost 3 bases, the J end lost 6 bases, and 11 bases lay between the germline ends.

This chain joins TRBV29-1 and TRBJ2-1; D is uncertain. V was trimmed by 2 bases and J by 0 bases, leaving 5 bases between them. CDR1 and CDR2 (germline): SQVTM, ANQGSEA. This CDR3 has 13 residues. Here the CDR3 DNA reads TGCAGCGTTGAAAGGAGCTCCTACAATGAGCAGTTCTTC. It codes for CSVERSSYNEQFF.

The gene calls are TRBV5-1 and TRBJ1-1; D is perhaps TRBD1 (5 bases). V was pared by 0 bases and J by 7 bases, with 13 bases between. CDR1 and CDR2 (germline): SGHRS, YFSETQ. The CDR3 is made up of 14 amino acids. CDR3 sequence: CASSLGQTGDEAFF. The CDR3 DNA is TGCGCCAGCAGCTTGGGACAGACCGGGGATGAAGCTTTCTTT.

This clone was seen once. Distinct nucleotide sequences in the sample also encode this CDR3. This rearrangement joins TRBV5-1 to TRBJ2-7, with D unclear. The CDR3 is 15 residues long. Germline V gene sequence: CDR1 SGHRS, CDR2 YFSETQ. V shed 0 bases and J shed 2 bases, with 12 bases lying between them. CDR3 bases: TGCGCCAGCAGCTTGGATAGCATGGGTCCCTACGAGCAGTACTTC. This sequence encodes CASSLDSMGPYEQYF. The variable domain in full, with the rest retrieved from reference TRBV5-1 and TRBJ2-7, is KAGVTQTPRYLIKTRGQQVTLSCSPISGHRSVSWYQQTPGQGLQFLFEYFSETQRNKGNFPGRFSGRQFSNSRSEMNVSTLELGDSALYLCASSLDSMGPYEQYFGPGTRLTVT.

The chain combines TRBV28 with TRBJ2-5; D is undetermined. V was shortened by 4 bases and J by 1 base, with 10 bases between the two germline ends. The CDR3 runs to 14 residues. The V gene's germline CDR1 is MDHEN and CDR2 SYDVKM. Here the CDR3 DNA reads TGTGCCAGCAGTTCCGGACCACTCCAAGAGACCCAGTACTTC. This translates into CASSSGPLQETQYF. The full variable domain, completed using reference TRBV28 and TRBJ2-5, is DVKVTQSSRYLVKRTGEKVFLECVQDMDHENMFWYRQDPGLGLRLIYFSYDVKMKEKGDIPEGYSVSREKKERFSLILESASTNQTSMYLCASSSGPLQETQYFGPGTRLLVL.

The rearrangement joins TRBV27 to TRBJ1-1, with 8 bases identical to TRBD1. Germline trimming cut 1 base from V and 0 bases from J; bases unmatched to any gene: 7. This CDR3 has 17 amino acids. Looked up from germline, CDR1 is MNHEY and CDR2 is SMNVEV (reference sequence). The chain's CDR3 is CASSLYGQGGVNTEAFF. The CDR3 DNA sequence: TGTGCCAGCAGTTTATATGGACAGGGAGGGGTGAACACTGAAGCTTTCTTT.

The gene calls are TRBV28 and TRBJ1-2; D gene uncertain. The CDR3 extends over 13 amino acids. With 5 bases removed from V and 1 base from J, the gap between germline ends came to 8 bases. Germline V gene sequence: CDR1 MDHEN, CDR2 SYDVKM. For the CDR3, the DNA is TGTGCCAGCAGTCGTGTCAGTAACTATGGCTACACCTTC. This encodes CASSRVSNYGYTF.

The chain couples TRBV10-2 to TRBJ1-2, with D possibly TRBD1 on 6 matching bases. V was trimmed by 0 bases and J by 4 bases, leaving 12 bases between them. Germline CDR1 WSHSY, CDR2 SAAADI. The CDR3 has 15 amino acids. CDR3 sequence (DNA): TGCGCCAGCAGTGAGTCGGGGGGCAGAGGCTATGGCTACACCTTC. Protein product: CASSESGGRGYGYTF.